The 18 T cell receptor beta chains below come from one sample, sequenced in a study of T cell responses to AZD1222 COVID-19 vaccine (dated by TCRdb to the early 2020s). The sample's time point label, decoded: about 28 days (+/-7) after the second vaccine dose. Library method: the immunoSEQ multiplex PCR assay. In its TCRdb copy, this immuneACCESS table keeps in-frame sequences only and misses some clones. Where compared with another copy, unresolved V genes explain less than half of these, and the others have no known cause. For this sample there are 100,000 to 150,000 clones; approximately 82% appear just once. About 25% of the sample is held by the ten biggest clonotypes. Sample: peripheral blood, taken 28 days after the second AZD1222 dose. These receptors were obtained from an adult who received the AZD1222 COVID-19 vaccine.

This chain uses TRBV7-9 with TRBJ2-5, with D maybe TRBD2 (5 bases). V lost 1 base, J lost 7 bases, and 10 bases lay in between. The CDR3 has 13 amino acids. CDR1 SEHNR and CDR2 FQNEAQ come from the germline V gene (reference sequence). The CDR3 loop is CASSLDPAGTQYF. CDR3 DNA sequence: TGTGCCAGCAGCTTAGACCCGGCGGGGACCCAGTACTTC.

This sequence joins TRBV19 and TRBJ2-1; 14 positions agree with TRBD2. The V and J ends lost 5 bases and 6 bases, in that order; junction bases with no gene match: 12. This CDR3 contains 18 residues. CDR1 and CDR2 from the germline V gene are LNHDA and SQIVND (reference sequence). The CDR3 coding sequence is TGTGCCAGTAGTCCACGGACTAGCGGGGGGCCGAGGAGCAATGAGCAGTTCTTC. It is translated as CASSPRTSGGPRSNEQFF.

The V call is TRBV27, the J call TRBJ1-2; D ambiguous. Per the germline V gene, CDR1 is MNHEY and CDR2 is SMNVEV (reference sequence). This CDR3 comprises 14 residues. The V and J ends lost 3 bases and 0 bases respectively, with 8 bases between them. The CDR3 is CASSFGITNYGYTF. CDR3 in DNA: TGTGCCAGCAGTTTTGGGATTACTAACTATGGCTACACCTTC.

This chain uses TRBV28 with TRBJ2-7; TRBD1 matches at 10 bases. Trimming at V came to 4 bases and at J to 5 bases, leaving 8 bases not matched to a gene. Germline CDR1 and CDR2: MDHEN and SYDVKM. CDR3 length: 15 residues. Here the CDR3 reads CASSSISTGGDEQYF. The CDR3, as DNA: TGTGCCAGCAGTTCCATATCGACAGGGGGCGACGAGCAGTACTTC.

The genes are TRBV6-5 and TRBJ2-1; 9 bases line up with TRBD2. This CDR3 has 14 amino acids. Per the germline V gene, CDR1 is MNHEY and CDR2 is SVGAGI. Trimming at V came to 6 bases and at J to 12 bases, leaving 12 bases not matched to a gene. The CDR3 DNA sequence: TGTGCCAGCAGCCCAAGGGGAGCGGGGGGTTCGCAGTTCTTC. It specifies CASSPRGAGGSQFF.

The CDR3 DNA sequence: TGTGCCAGCAGTGACGGGGTTGGGGGAGAGGATAGGGGCAATCAGCCCCAGCATTTT. Encoded protein: CASSDGVGGEDRGNQPQHF. The V gene is TRBV6-4, the J gene TRBJ1-5; maybe TRBD1 (5 bases). Per the germline V gene, CDR1 is MRHNA and CDR2 is SNTAGT. This CDR3 spans 19 amino acids. The ends were cut back, 2 bases at V and 2 bases at J, with 22 bases in the middle.

The chain's CDR3 is CASSLLGGLDTQYF. DNA of the CDR3: TGTGCCAGCAGCCTACTAGGGGGATTAGATACGCAGTATTTT. The J gene is TRBJ2-3, the V gene TRBV7-2, with D possibly matching TRBD1 (6 bases). Germline CDR1 and CDR2: SGHTA and FQGNSA. V was cut by 5 bases and J by 5 bases, with 14 bases left in between. This CDR3 region has 14 residues. The full variable domain, in which reference TRBV7-2 and TRBJ2-3 provide the parts outside the CDR3, is GAGVSQSPSNKVTEKGKDVELRCDPISGHTALYWYRQSLGQGLEFLIYFQGNSAPDKSGLPSDRFSAERTGGSVSTLTIQRTQQEDSAVYLCASSLLGGLDTQYFGPGTRLTVL.

This chain connects TRBV3-1 (or the pseudogene TRBV3-2) to TRBJ1-2; D uncertain. This CDR3 region has 14 residues. Trimming removed 0 bases at V and 8 bases at J, with 13 bases between. From germline, CDR1 is LGHDT and CDR2 YNNKEL (reference sequence). CDR3 sequence: CASSQDEVIGGYTF. The CDR3 nucleotides read TGTGCCAGCAGCCAAGATGAAGTTATCGGGGGCTACACCTTC.

This chain uses TRBV5-1 with TRBJ1-5; D is unresolved. This CDR3 contains 15 residues. CDR1 is SGHRS, CDR2 YFSETQ, per germline. The V gene lost 2 bases and the J gene lost 3 bases, with 12 bases spanning the gap. The CDR3 loop reads CASSLAGAINQPQHF. CDR3 nucleotide sequence: TGCGCCAGCAGCTTAGCGGGAGCCATCAATCAGCCCCAGCATTTT.

The rearrangement joins TRBV6-5 to TRBJ2-5, with D possibly matching TRBD1 (5 bases). The V end lost 0 bases, the J end lost 7 bases, and 18 bases lay between the germline ends. Germline V gene lookup returns CDR1 MNHEY and CDR2 SVGAGI. There are 16 residues in the CDR3. Here the CDR3 reads CASSYSLSGAPRTQYF. The CDR3 nucleotides read TGTGCCAGCAGTTACTCGCTAAGTGGGGCGCCTAGGACCCAGTACTTC.

This clone is a singleton in its sample. This sequence joins TRBV5-5 and TRBJ1-3; D not resolved. Germline V CDR1 and CDR2: SGHKS, YYEKEE (reference sequence). Trimming took off 0 bases at V and 0 bases at J, with 7 bases between the two ends. CDR3 length: 15 amino acids. CDR3 sequence reads: CASSLAVDSGNTIYF. CDR3 nucleotide sequence: TGTGCCAGCAGCTTGGCCGTGGACTCTGGAAACACCATATATTTT.

This clone has just one count. The chain carries TRBV28 and TRBJ1-2; possible D gene TRBD1, 5 bases. CDR1 is MDHEN, CDR2 SYDVKM, per germline. This CDR3 is built from 12 residues. V lost 4 bases to trimming and J lost 7 bases, with 10 bases between them. The DNA of the CDR3 is TGTGCCAGCAGTTACCCCGGGGGTGGCTACACCTTC. It codes for CASSYPGGGYTF.

The rearrangement links TRBV5-6 to TRBJ2-1, with D hard to call. CDR1 is SGHDT and CDR2 is YYEEEE in the germline V gene. The V end lost 1 base, the J end lost 10 bases, and 21 bases lay between the germline ends. This CDR3 has 16 residues. The CDR3 nucleotides are TGTGCCAGCAGCTTGATTCGGATAGGCCCCTCTGAGGAGCAGTTCTTC. It encodes CASSLIRIGPSEEQFF.

The gene calls are TRBV5-6 and TRBJ2-2, with D possibly matching TRBD1 (6 bases). CDR1 and CDR2 from the germline V gene are SGHDT and YYEEEE. Trimming took off 3 bases at V and 7 bases at J, with 13 bases between the two ends. The CDR3 is 14 amino acids. This CDR3 reads CASSSRGFGGELFF. For the CDR3, the DNA is TGTGCCAGCAGCTCCAGGGGATTCGGCGGGGAGCTGTTTTTT.

The V and J genes are TRBV23-1 and TRBJ2-3, with D uncertain. TRBV23-1 has ORF status, its function being uncertain. V was trimmed by 2 bases and J by 0 bases, leaving 6 bases between them. This CDR3 is 14 amino acids long. The CDR3 protein is CASSQKGSTDTQYF. CDR3 coding DNA: TGCGCCAGCAGTCAAAAGGGTAGCACAGATACGCAGTATTTT.

This chain's CDR3 is CASKRDSYNSPLHF. The DNA of the CDR3 is TGTGCCAGCAAGAGGGACTCCTATAATTCACCCCTCCACTTT. The chain carries TRBV28 and TRBJ1-6; D gene uncertain. The V gene's germline CDR1 is MDHEN and CDR2 SYDVKM. This CDR3 region has 14 residues. V was clipped by 7 bases and J by 0 bases, with 7 bases between them. The whole variable domain, remainder taken from reference TRBV28 and TRBJ1-6, is DVKVTQSSRYLVKRTGEKVFLECVQDMDHENMFWYRQDPGLGLRLIYFSYDVKMKEKGDIPEGYSVSREKKERFSLILESASTNQTSMYLCASKRDSYNSPLHFGNGTRLTVT.

This clone was observed a few times. The CDR3 DNA reads as TGTGCCAGCAGCTTAAACCCAGCCTACAATGAGCAGTTCTTC. Translated: CASSLNPAYNEQFF. V gene TRBV7-3 combines with J gene TRBJ2-1, with D hard to call. This CDR3 spans 14 amino acids. Germline V gene sequence: CDR1 SGHTA, CDR2 FQGTGA. V lost 1 base and J lost 2, with 6 bases in between.

This chain links TRBV2 with TRBJ2-3; D remains unclear. The CDR3 runs 13 residues. V lost 1 base to trimming and J lost 1 base, with 3 bases between them. Per germline, CDR1 SNHLY and CDR2 FYNNEI. The CDR3 is CASSEERTDTQYF. The CDR3 nucleotides are TGTGCCAGCAGTGAAGAACGCACAGATACGCAGTATTTT. The full variable domain, its missing parts supplied by reference TRBV2 and TRBJ2-3, is EPEVTQTPSHQVTQMGQEVILRCVPISNHLYFYWYRQILGQKVEFLVSFYNNEISEKSEIFDDQFSVERPDGSNFTLKIRSTKLEDSAMYFCASSEERTDTQYFGPGTRLTVL.